What follows are 26 T cell receptor beta chains derived from one specimen sequenced in a study of blood T cell repertoires in COVID-19. Assay used: immunoSEQ multiplex PCR; TCRdb lists only in-frame clones, some missing. The table includes approximately 130,000 clones, around 83% detected once. The material sequenced was PBMCs or T cells enriched from blood (not recorded which). These receptors were obtained from a man aged 25-45 years who had recovered from COVID-19.

This chain connects TRBV7-2 to TRBJ2-3, with 8 bases matching TRBD2. With 5 bases clipped from V and 6 bases from J, the junction kept 1 base outside the gene matches. There are 12 residues in the CDR3. Germline-derived CDR1 and CDR2 are SGHTA and FQGNSA. CDR3 coding DNA: TGTGCCAGCAGCCCGGGGGGGGATACGCAGTATTTT. It specifies CASSPGGDTQYF.

In its sample, this clone was seen a few times. The chain combines TRBV6-5 with TRBJ2-1, with TRBD1 identical over 11 bases. CDR1 is MNHEY and CDR2 is SVGAGI in the germline V gene. V shed 6 bases, J shed 13 bases, and the junction held 11 bases outside the gene matches. The CDR3 has 14 amino acids. The DNA of the CDR3 is TGTGCCAGCAGAACCCCCGGGACAGGGGGGAGTCAGTTCTTC. Translation: CASRTPGTGGSQFF.

The gene calls are TRBV9 and TRBJ2-7; 7 bases match TRBD2. The germline V gene encodes CDR1 SGDLS and CDR2 YYNGEE. V was clipped by 0 bases and J by 0 bases; unmatched bases: 6. The CDR3 has 16 residues. CDR3 in amino acids: CASSVAPSGNSYEQYF. The CDR3, as DNA: TGTGCCAGCAGCGTAGCGCCTAGCGGAAACTCCTACGAGCAGTACTTC.

The CDR3 DNA reads as TGCGCCAGCAGCAGCAACCGAATAGCGGACGGGGAGACCCAGTACTTC. Residues: CASSSNRIADGETQYF. The chain combines TRBV10-1 with TRBJ2-5; tentatively, D is TRBD2 (6 bases). There are 16 residues in the CDR3. In germline, CDR1 is WNHNN, CDR2 SYGVQD (reference sequence). Deletions cut 6 bases from V and 5 bases from J, with 22 bases between.

This clone has just a few counts. This chain links TRBV6-5 with TRBJ2-7, with TRBD2 identical over 10 bases. The CDR3 covers 15 residues. V shed 6 bases and J 3 bases; nucleotides not matched to a gene: 8. In germline, CDR1 is MNHEY, CDR2 SVGAGI. CDR3 amino acids: CASRRGLAELYEQYF. The CDR3 region has the DNA TGTGCCAGCAGAAGAGGACTAGCGGAGCTCTACGAGCAGTACTTC.

The chain recombines TRBV4-1 with TRBJ2-7, with D possibly being TRBD2 (6 bases). The CDR3 length is 14 residues. With 2 bases removed from V and 3 bases from J, the gap between germline ends came to 11 bases. The V gene's germline CDR1 is MGHRA and CDR2 YSYEKL. The CDR3: CASSQTIGSYEQYF. DNA for the CDR3: TGCGCCAGCAGCCAAACTATCGGGAGCTACGAGCAGTACTTC.

The chain links TRBV12-3 or TRBV12-4 to TRBJ1-1, with unresolved D. There are 12 residues in the CDR3. With 6 bases removed from V and 4 bases from J, the gap between germline ends came to 9 bases. The CDR3 reads CASRPWATEAFF. CDR3 bases: TGTGCCAGCAGACCTTGGGCCACTGAAGCTTTCTTT.

This clone was picked up a small number of times. This chain's CDR3 is CASSLGAGPSYNEQFF. In DNA, the CDR3 is TGTGCCAGCAGCTTAGGGGCGGGCCCATCCTACAATGAGCAGTTCTTC. The chain links TRBV7-2 to TRBJ2-1, with D possibly being TRBD2 (5 bases). The CDR3 has 16 amino acids. Trimming shortened V by 1 base and J by 1 base, and 11 bases separated the two germline ends. CDR1 and CDR2 (germline): SGHTA, FQGNSA.

This sequence joins TRBV2 and TRBJ2-7; TRBD2 matches 8 bases. Trimming cost V 6 bases and J 6 bases; bases outside gene matches: 13. Germline values: CDR1 SNHLY, CDR2 FYNNEI. There are 15 residues in the CDR3. CDR3 amino acids: CASRPPTGTRSEQYF. CDR3 in DNA: TGTGCCAGCAGGCCCCCAACCGGGACTAGATCCGAGCAGTACTTC. Full variable domain (remainder filled in from reference TRBV2 and TRBJ2-7): EPEVTQTPSHQVTQMGQEVILRCVPISNHLYFYWYRQILGQKVEFLVSFYNNEISEKSEIFDDQFSVERPDGSNFTLKIRSTKLEDSAMYFCASRPPTGTRSEQYFGPGTRLTVT.

V usage is TRBV5-1 and J usage is TRBJ2-7; D is undetermined. Trimming took off 4 bases at V and 6 bases at J, with 11 bases between the two ends. The CDR3 has 12 residues. CDR1 and CDR2 from the germline V gene are SGHRS and YFSETQ. The CDR3 loop is CASSPYTGEQYV. The CDR3 nucleotides are TGCGCCAGCAGCCCCTATACCGGCGAGCAGTACGTC.

This chain joins TRBV4-1 and TRBJ2-1; 8 bases fit TRBD1. V trimming: 8 bases; J trimming: 5 bases; junction bases outside the gene matches: 8. The germline CDR1 and CDR2 sequences are MGHRA and YSYEKL. This CDR3 comprises 14 residues. The CDR3 DNA sequence: TGCGCCAGCTCCAGACAGGGGATAGACAATGAGCAGTTCTTC. Translation gives CASSRQGIDNEQFF.

This clone was counted a single time. The chain carries TRBV7-9 and TRBJ2-1; 9 nucleotides match TRBD2. With V trimmed by 5 bases and J by 6 bases, 11 bases remained unmatched. Germline-derived CDR1 and CDR2 are SEHNR and FQNEAQ (reference sequence). The CDR3 sequence is 16 residues long. The CDR3 loop reads CASSLQPTSGANEQFF. The CDR3 coding sequence is TGTGCCAGCAGCCTCCAGCCGACTAGCGGAGCCAATGAGCAGTTCTTC.

The chain has TRBV4-1 and TRBJ2-1; weak D call: TRBD2 (5 bases). Deletions cut 3 bases from V and 10 bases from J, with 10 bases between. The CDR3 contains 12 residues. Germline lookup yields CDR1 MGHRA and CDR2 YSYEKL. CDR3 sequence: CASSHRTGEQFF. In DNA form, the CDR3 reads TGCGCCAGCAGCCACCGGACGGGAGAGCAGTTCTTC.

The CDR3 DNA sequence: TGTGCCAGCAAGAGGGGCAGCGGGGATGAAAAACTGTTTTTT. Residues: CASKRGSGDEKLFF. J is TRBJ1-4 and V is TRBV19; the D gene is possibly TRBD1 (5 bases). CDR3 size: 14 residues. Looked up from germline, CDR1 is LNHDA and CDR2 is SQIVND (reference sequence). Trimming removed 9 bases from V and 6 bases from J, with 17 bases in between.

This clone was counted once. The chain recombines TRBV18 with TRBJ1-4; tentative D call: TRBD1 (5 bases). V lost 2 bases and J lost 10, with 11 bases in between. CDR3 length: 13 amino acids. Germline assignment: CDR1 KGHSH and CDR2 LQKENI. The CDR3, as DNA: TGTGCCAGCTCACCAGGCGCAGGGCTAAAACTGTTTTTT. This codes for CASSPGAGLKLFF.

There are a few counts of this clone. The rearrangement uses TRBV6-2 or TRBV6-3 and TRBJ1-1; 7 nucleotides match TRBD1. This CDR3 contains 14 residues. Per germline, CDR1 MNHEY and CDR2 SVGEGT. The junction had 1 base not matched to a gene; V was cut back by 0 bases and J by 3 bases. The CDR3 nucleotides read TGTGCCAGCAGTTACTCGACAGGGTACACTGAAGCTTTCTTT. It yields the protein CASSYSTGYTEAFF.

The sample holds a few counts of this clone. J is TRBJ2-4 and V is TRBV5-1; D gene uncertain. Germline V gene data show CDR1 as SGHRS and CDR2 as YFSETQ. V lost 0 bases and J lost 0, with 16 bases in between. The CDR3 runs to 18 residues. Here the CDR3 DNA reads TGCGCCAGCAGCTTGGCCGGTCAGGCAGACCTAGCCAAAAACATTCAGTACTTC. It translates to CASSLAGQADLAKNIQYF.

Points on this clone: Other DNA sequences from this sample encode an identical CDR3 as well. This chain connects TRBV6-5 to TRBJ1-4; 7 nucleotides line up with TRBD1. J was trimmed by 4 bases and V by 0 bases; bases with no gene match: 2. This CDR3 contains 15 residues. Per germline, CDR1 MNHEY and CDR2 SVGAGI. This chain's CDR3 is CASSYSGQINEKLFF. The CDR3 DNA sequence: TGTGCCAGCAGTTACTCGGGACAGATTAATGAAAAACTGTTTTTT.

J is TRBJ2-1 and V is TRBV27; 8 bases match TRBD1. Germline CDR1 MNHEY, CDR2 SMNVEV (reference sequence). The CDR3 loop spans 15 amino acids. Trimming took 2 bases from V and 8 from J; bases not matched to a gene: 8. CDR3 sequence (DNA): TGTGCCAGCAGTTTACGCGGACAGGGTTTCGATGAGCAGTTCTTC. Amino acids: CASSLRGQGFDEQFF.

The count of this clone is one. V is TRBV11-3 and J is TRBJ2-2; 8 bases fit TRBD1. CDR3 length: 14 residues. Germline V CDR1 and CDR2: SGHNT, YENEEA. The ends lost 6 bases at V and 4 bases at J; junction bases unmatched: 4. The CDR3 nucleotides are TGTGCCAGCAGGGGACAGGAGGTCACCGGGGAGCTGTTTTTT. This encodes CASRGQEVTGELFF.

The V and J genes are TRBV5-6 and TRBJ1-1; D is undetermined. The CDR3 has 16 amino acids. Germline V CDR1 and CDR2: SGHDT, YYEEEE. V gave up 2 bases and J gave up 2 bases, with 16 bases separating them. The DNA of the CDR3 is TGTGCCAGCAGCTTATCTTCGGCCGGAGTAAACACTGAAGCTTTCTTT. It yields the protein CASSLSSAGVNTEAFF.

The J gene is TRBJ2-6, the V gene TRBV5-1, with D possibly matching TRBD1 (5 bases). CDR3 length: 15 amino acids. Germline CDR1 is SGHRS and CDR2 is YFSETQ. V gave up 4 bases and J gave up 0 bases, with 8 bases separating them. The CDR3 here is CASSPRDSGANVLTF. The CDR3 coding sequence is TGCGCCAGCAGCCCCAGGGACTCTGGGGCCAACGTCCTGACTTTC.

V is TRBV20-1 and J is TRBJ2-3; D gene ambiguous. The CDR3 has 11 amino acids. CDR1 is DFQATT, CDR2 SNEGSKA, per germline (reference sequence). V lost 3 bases and J lost 8, with 9 bases in between. The CDR3 bases are TGCAGTGCTAGTGAGCGAGGTACGCAGTATTTT. It specifies CSASERGTQYF.

The chain has TRBV30 and TRBJ2-1, with 7 bases aligning to TRBD2. The CDR3 consists of 13 residues. With V trimmed by 5 bases and J by 4 bases, 5 bases remained unmatched. Germline V gene sequence: CDR1 GTSNPN, CDR2 SVGIG (reference sequence). CDR3: CAWRDYSYNEQFF. CDR3 nucleotides: TGTGCCTGGCGGGACTACTCATACAATGAGCAGTTCTTC.

The V and J genes are TRBV6-5 and TRBJ2-7, with 8 positions matching TRBD1. V lost 6 bases and J lost 6; bases outside the gene matches: 4. The CDR3 extends over 12 amino acids. The germline V gene encodes CDR1 MNHEY and CDR2 SVGAGI. CDR3 protein: CASRATGVEQYV. The CDR3 DNA is TGTGCCAGCAGGGCGACAGGGGTCGAGCAGTACGTC.

As concerns this clone: Other DNA sequences in this sample translate to the same CDR3. J is TRBJ1-4 and V is TRBV6-5; TRBD1 aligns across 11 bases. The CDR3 contains 14 residues. Per the germline V gene, CDR1 is MNHEY and CDR2 is SVGAGI. The V gene end was trimmed by 6 bases and the J gene end by 8 bases; junction bases not matched to a gene: 5. The CDR3 DNA is TGTGCCAGCAGCGGACAGGGGGCAGGGGAAAAACTGTTTTTT. It encodes CASSGQGAGEKLFF.